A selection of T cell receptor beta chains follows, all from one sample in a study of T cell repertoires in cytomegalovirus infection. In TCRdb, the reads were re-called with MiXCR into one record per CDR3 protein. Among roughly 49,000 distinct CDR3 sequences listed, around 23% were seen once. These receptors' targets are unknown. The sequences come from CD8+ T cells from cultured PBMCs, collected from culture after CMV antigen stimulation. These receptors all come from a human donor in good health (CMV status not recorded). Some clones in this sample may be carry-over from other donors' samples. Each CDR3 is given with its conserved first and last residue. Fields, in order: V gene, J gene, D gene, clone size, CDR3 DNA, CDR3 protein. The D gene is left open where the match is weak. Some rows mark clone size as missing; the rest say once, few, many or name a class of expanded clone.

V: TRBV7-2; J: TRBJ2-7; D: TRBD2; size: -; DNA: TGTGCCAGCAGCTCGACTAGCGGGGGGATCTACGAGCAGTACTTC; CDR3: CASSSTSGGIYEQYF
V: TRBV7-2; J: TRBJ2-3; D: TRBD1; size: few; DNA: TGTGCCAGCAGCTTAGCGGACAGGCCTTACCCCCGGGCCCCCACAGATACGCAGTATTTT; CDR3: CASSLADRPYPRAPTDTQYF
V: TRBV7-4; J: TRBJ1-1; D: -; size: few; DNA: TGTGCCAGCAGCCTTGGGAGTTCGGGGGTGAACACTGAAGCTTTCTTT; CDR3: CASSLGSSGVNTEAFF
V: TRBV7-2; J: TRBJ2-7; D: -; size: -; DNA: TGTGCCAGCAGCTTAAGGGGGGCGGCCTACGAGCAGTACTTC; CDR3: CASSLRGAAYEQYF
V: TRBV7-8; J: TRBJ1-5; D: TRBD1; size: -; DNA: TGTGCCAGCAGCTTAGACAGGGGACAGCCCCAGCATTTT; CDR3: CASSLDRGQPQHF
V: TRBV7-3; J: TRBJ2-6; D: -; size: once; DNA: TGTGCCAGCAGCCGTAGGGATTCTGGGGCCAACGTCCTGACTTTC; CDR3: CASSRRDSGANVLTF
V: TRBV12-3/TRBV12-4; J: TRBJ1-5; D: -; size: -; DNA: TGTGCCAGCAGTTTATTCGGCAGGGTCGATCAGCCCCAGCATTTT; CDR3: CASSLFGRVDQPQHF
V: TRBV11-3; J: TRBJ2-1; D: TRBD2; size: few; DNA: TGTGCCAGCAGCTTACAAGCGGGAGTCCCCTACAATGAGCAGTTCTTC; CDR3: CASSLQAGVPYNEQFF
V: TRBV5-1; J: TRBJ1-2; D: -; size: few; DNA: TGCGCCAGCAGTTCTCCGGAGCAGGACAGTTCTAACTATGGCTACACCTTC; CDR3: CASSSPEQDSSNYGYTF
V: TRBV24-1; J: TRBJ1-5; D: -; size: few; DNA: TGTGCCACCAGTGAGGGCCGAAATCAGCCCCAGCATTTT; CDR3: CATSEGRNQPQHF
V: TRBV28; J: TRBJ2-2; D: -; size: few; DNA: TGTGCCACCTGGGATAATGCGAACACCGGGGAGCTGTTTTTT; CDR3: CATWDNANTGELFF
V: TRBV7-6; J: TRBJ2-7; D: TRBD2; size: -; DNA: TGTGCCAGCAGCAAGAGACTAGCCAACGAGCAGTACTTC; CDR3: CASSKRLANEQYF
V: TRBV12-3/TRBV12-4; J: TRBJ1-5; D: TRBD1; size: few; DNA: TGTGCCAGCAGTTTGGGTGGGACAGGGGCCAATCAGCCCCAGCATTTT; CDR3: CASSLGGTGANQPQHF
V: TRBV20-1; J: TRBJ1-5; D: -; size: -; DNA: TGCAGTGCTAGAGATTTTGACAGGCCGGATCAGCCCCAGCATTTT; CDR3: CSARDFDRPDQPQHF
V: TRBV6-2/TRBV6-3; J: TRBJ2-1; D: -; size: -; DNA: TGTGCCAGCGGGAGTCGCGAGCAGTTCTTC; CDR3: CASGSREQFF
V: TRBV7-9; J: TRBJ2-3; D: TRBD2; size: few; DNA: TGTGCCAGCAGCTCAGCGGGGGACACAGATACGCAGTATTTT; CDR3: CASSSAGDTDTQYF
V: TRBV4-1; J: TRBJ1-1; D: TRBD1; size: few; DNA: TGCGCCAGCAGCCTAGGACAGGGGGAGAACACTGAAGCTTTCTTT; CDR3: CASSLGQGENTEAFF
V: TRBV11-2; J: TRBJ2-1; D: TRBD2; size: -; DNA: TGTGCCAGCAGTCGATTAGCGGGGACTACCTACAATGAGCAGTTCTTC; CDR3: CASSRLAGTTYNEQFF
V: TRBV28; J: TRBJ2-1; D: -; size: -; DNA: TGTGCCAGCAGTCGCACCCCAAATGAGCAGTTCTTC; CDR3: CASSRTPNEQFF
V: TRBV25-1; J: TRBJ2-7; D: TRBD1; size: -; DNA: TGTGCCAGCAGTACAGGGGACACCTACGAGCAGTACTTC; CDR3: CASSTGDTYEQYF
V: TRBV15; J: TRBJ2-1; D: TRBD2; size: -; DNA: TGTGCCACCAGCAGAGATCGGGTAGCGGGAGGATCGGAGAATGAGCAGTTCTTC; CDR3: CATSRDRVAGGSENEQFF
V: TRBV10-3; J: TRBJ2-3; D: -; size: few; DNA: -; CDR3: CAISVSGQADTQYF
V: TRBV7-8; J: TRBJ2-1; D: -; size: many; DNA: TGTGCCAGCATGGGTTACAATGAGCAGTTCTTC; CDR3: CASMGYNEQFF